This T cell receptor beta chain is drawn from a study of Ad26.COV2.S vaccination and SARS-CoV-2 variants. Study results and limitations: Breadth of non-spike TCRs did not differ between vaccinees and placebo recipients. The authors reported substantial breadth in spike-specific CD8+ and CD4+ T cell responses after vaccination.

The treatment: some 19 received Ad26.COV2.S at low or high dose, single or two shots; several received placebo; per-sample allocation not given. Sampling took place 63 days after the first vaccine or placebo injection. An adult aged 18-55 years in Boston served as the donor. The V gene's germline CDR1 is LGHNA and CDR2 YSLEER. The CDR3 is made up of 17 amino acids. V was shortened by 4 bases and J by 0 bases, with 17 bases between the two germline ends. Concerning this clone itself: The antigen is undetermined.

Sequencing was performed with immunoSEQ multiplex PCR; in TCRdb, only in-frame clones are kept and a portion is missing. The sample includes roughly 680,000 clones, 89% of them seen just once. The chain links TRBV4-3 to TRBJ2-3; the D gene is possibly TRBD2 (6 bases). The source is a person aged 18 to 65 who received the Ad26.COV2.S COVID-19 vaccine or a placebo. This specimen consisted of peripheral blood, obtained in a trial of Ad26.COV2.S vaccine versus placebo. The CDR3 DNA follows: TGCGCCAGCAGCCCCCTCCTAGCGCTATATAGCACAGATACGCAGTATTTT. It is translated as CASSPLLALYSTDTQYF.